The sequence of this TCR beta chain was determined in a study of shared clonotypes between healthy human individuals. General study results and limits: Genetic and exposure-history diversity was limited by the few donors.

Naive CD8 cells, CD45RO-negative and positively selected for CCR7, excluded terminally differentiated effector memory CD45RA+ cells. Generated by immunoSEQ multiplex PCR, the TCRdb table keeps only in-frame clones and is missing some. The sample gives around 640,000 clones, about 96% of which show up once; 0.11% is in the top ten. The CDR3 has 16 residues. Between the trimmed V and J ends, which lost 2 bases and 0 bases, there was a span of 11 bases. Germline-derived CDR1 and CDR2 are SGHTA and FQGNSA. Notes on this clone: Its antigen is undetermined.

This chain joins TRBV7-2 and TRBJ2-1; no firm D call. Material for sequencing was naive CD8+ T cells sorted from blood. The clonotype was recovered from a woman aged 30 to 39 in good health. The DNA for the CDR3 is TGTGCCAGCAGCTTAATCGGGTTAAGCTCCTACAATGAGCAGTTCTTC. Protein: CASSLIGLSSYNEQFF.